A single sample gave rise to the 12 T cell receptor beta chains below, sequenced in a study of regulatory T cells in long-lasting Graves disease. Time point meaning: newly diagnosed GD, antithyroid drugs for less than 3 months. RNA extracted from PBMCs served as the sequencing template. In building TCR beta libraries, iRepertoire HTBI primers were used together with Arm-PCR of CDR3 regions. MiXCR was run by TCRdb on the multiplex PCR reads, yielding one entry per CDR3 protein. The data contain some 500,000 distinct CDR3 sequences, about 16% of them seen just once; the ten biggest clones take up more than 20%. The same data also went into a second study, on T cells in Graves' hyperthyroidism and ophthalmopathy.

The material was peripheral blood mononuclear cells (PBMCs), obtained at new diagnosis, from a patient treated with antithyroid drugs. These receptors were obtained from a woman aged 35-65 years with Graves disease.

This clonotype was found many times. The chain uses TRBV28 and TRBJ1-5, with D unresolved. The CDR3 runs 13 residues. The germline V gene has CDR1 MDHEN and CDR2 SYDVKM. V lost 10 bases, J lost 4 bases, and 14 bases lay in between. CDR3 coding DNA: TGTGCCACCAGGAGTCAGAAGAATCAGCCCCAGCATTTT. Protein: CATRSQKNQPQHF.

The chain employs TRBV28 and TRBJ1-2; 7 nucleotides line up with TRBD1. This CDR3 is 13 amino acids long. The V and J ends lost 5 bases and 8 bases, in that order; junction bases with no gene match: 8. The V gene's germline CDR1 is MDHEN and CDR2 SYDVKM. DNA of the CDR3: TGTGCCAGCAGTCCTTCACAGGGGCACGGCTACACCTTC. Translated, it gives CASSPSQGHGYTF.

The V gene is TRBV29-1, the J gene TRBJ1-2; D gene unclear. V was trimmed by 4 bases and J by 3 bases, leaving 6 bases between them. Germline loops: CDR1 SQVTM, CDR2 ANQGSEA. The CDR3 length is 11 residues. The CDR3 sequence is CSVVGYYGYTF. In DNA form, the CDR3 reads TGCAGCGTTGTGGGGTACTATGGCTACACCTTC.

The CDR3 sequence is CASSEMDSLGEQFF. CDR3 sequence (DNA): TGTGCCAGCAGCGAAATGGACAGTCTGGGGGAGCAGTTCTTC. This chain connects TRBV27 to TRBJ2-1; D possibly corresponds to TRBD1 (6 bases). V lost 6 bases and J lost 10, with 19 bases in between. Per germline, CDR1 MNHEY and CDR2 SMNVEV (reference sequence). The CDR3 extends over 14 amino acids.

This clonotype was found many times. The chain has TRBV18 and TRBJ1-2; D may be TRBD1 (5 bases). The CDR3 runs 14 residues. Deletions cut 1 base from V and 3 bases from J, with 9 bases between. From germline, CDR1 is KGHSH and CDR2 LQKENI. CDR3 residues: CASSPQGRHYGYTF. The CDR3 DNA is TGTGCCAGCTCACCACAGGGGCGGCACTATGGCTACACCTTC.

As regards this clonotype: One base away lies a much larger clone, so this may be a sequencing read error. This chain uses TRBV11-2 with TRBJ2-5, with TRBD2 matching 8 bases. The last part of the DNA fits TRBJ2-1 better; the J call may be wrong. Looked up from germline, CDR1 is SGHAT and CDR2 is FQNNGV. The CDR3 totals 15 residues. DNA for the CDR3: TGTGCCAGCACTTCCCGGGGGGGCGGACAGAGCTGGCAGTTCTTC. This sequence encodes CASTSRGGGQSWQFF.

To note about this clonotype: This could be a read error, since a much larger clone is one nucleotide away. The rearrangement joins TRBV10-1 to TRBJ1-1, with 7 nucleotides matching TRBD1. Germline V gene lookup returns CDR1 WNHNN and CDR2 SYGVQD (reference sequence). This CDR3 contains 15 residues. CDR3 protein: CASSDKGAENTGAFF. The CDR3 region has the DNA TGCGCCAGCAGTGATAAGGGGGCGGAAAACACTGGAGCTTTCTTT.

For the CDR3, the DNA is TGCAGCGTTACACAGGGATCTGGCACTGAAGCTTTCTTT. It codes for CSVTQGSGTEAFF. V usage is TRBV29-1 and J usage is TRBJ1-1; D perhaps matches TRBD1 (6 bases). Germline V lookup: CDR1 SQVTM, CDR2 ANQGSEA. Trimming shortened V by 5 bases and J by 4 bases, and 14 bases separated the two germline ends. The CDR3 is made up of 13 amino acids.

For the CDR3, the DNA is TGTGCCAGCAGCCCCGGTGGTTTAAGTGGCTACACCTTC. Translated: CASSPGGLSGYTF. The chain carries TRBV7-3 and TRBJ1-2, with no clear D. The V gene lost 5 bases and the J gene lost 7 bases, with 14 bases spanning the gap. In germline, CDR1 is SGHTA, CDR2 FQGTGA. This CDR3 is built from 13 residues.

This clonotype was counted only a few times. V gene TRBV4-1 combines with J gene TRBJ2-3; TRBD1 matches at 8 bases. V dropped 4 bases and J dropped 3; count of bases not matched to a gene: 12. CDR1 MGHRA and CDR2 YSYEKL come from the germline V gene. The CDR3 sequence is 17 residues long. CDR3 loop: CASSPAPSQGGTDTQYF. The CDR3 bases are TGCGCCAGCAGCCCCGCCCCGTCACAGGGGGGAACAGATACGCAGTATTTT.

This clonotype was detected a few times. The chain has TRBV19 and TRBJ1-1; D remains ambiguous. This CDR3 contains 15 residues. V gave up 3 bases and J gave up 4 bases, with 15 bases separating them. Germline V gene sequence: CDR1 LNHDA, CDR2 SQIVND (reference sequence). The CDR3 loop reads CASSMGKIPGTEAFF. For the CDR3, the DNA is TGTGCCAGTAGTATGGGGAAGATCCCCGGCACTGAAGCTTTCTTT.

At least ten counts were recorded for this clonotype. This chain links TRBV3-1 with TRBJ1-1; the D is unclear. V was shortened by 4 bases and J by 2 bases, with 11 bases between the two germline ends. CDR3 size: 14 residues. Germline CDR1 and CDR2: LGHDT and YNNKEL (reference sequence). The CDR3 DNA follows: TGTGCCAGCAGCCTTCTGATAACTAACACTGAAGCTTTCTTT. Protein sequence: CASSLLITNTEAFF.